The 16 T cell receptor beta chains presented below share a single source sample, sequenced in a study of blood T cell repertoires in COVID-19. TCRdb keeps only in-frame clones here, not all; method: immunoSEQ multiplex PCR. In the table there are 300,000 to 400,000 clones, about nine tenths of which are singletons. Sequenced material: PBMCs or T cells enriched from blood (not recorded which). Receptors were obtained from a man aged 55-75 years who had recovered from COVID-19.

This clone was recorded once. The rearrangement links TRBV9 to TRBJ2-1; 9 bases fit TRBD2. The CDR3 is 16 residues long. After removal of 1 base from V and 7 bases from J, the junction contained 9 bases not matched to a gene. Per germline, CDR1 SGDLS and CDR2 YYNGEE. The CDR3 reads CASSVRRAGGKNEQFF. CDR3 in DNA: TGTGCCAGCAGCGTAAGGCGAGCGGGAGGAAAAAATGAGCAGTTCTTC.

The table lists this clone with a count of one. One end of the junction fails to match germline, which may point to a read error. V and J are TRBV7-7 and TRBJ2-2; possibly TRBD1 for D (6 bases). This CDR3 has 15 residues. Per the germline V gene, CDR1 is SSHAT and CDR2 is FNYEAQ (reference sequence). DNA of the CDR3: TGTGCTAGCAGCCCAATGACAGGGAACACCGGGGAGCTGTTTTTT. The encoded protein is CASSPMTGNTGELFF.

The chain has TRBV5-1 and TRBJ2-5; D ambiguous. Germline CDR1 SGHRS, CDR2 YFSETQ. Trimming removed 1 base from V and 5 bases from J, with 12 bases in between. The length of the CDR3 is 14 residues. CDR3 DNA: TGCGCCAGCAGCTTGATTTCGGTTTCGGAGACCCAGTACTTC. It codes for CASSLISVSETQYF. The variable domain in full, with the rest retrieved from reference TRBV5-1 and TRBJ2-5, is KAGVTQTPRYLIKTRGQQVTLSCSPISGHRSVSWYQQTPGQGLQFLFEYFSETQRNKGNFPGRFSGRQFSNSRSEMNVSTLELGDSALYLCASSLISVSETQYFGPGTRLLVL.

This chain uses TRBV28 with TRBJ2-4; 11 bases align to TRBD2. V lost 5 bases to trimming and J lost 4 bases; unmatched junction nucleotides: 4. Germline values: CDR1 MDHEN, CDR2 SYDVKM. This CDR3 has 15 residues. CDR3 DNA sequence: TGTGCCAGCAGTCCAGGGACTAGCGGAAAAAACATTCAGTACTTC. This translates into CASSPGTSGKNIQYF.

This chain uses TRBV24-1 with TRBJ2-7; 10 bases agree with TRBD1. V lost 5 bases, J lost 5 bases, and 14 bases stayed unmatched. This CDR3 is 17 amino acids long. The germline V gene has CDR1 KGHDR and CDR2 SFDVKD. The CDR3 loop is CATSASRWGTGDHEQYF. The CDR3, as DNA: TGTGCCACCAGTGCTTCTCGTTGGGGGACAGGGGACCACGAGCAGTACTTC.

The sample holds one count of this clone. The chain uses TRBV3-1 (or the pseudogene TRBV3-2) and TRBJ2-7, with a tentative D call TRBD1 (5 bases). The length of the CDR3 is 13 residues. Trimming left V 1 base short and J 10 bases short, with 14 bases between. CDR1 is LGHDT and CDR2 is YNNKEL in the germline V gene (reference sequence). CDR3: CASSQGRTSVQYF. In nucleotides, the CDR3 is TGTGCCAGCAGCCAAGGCCGGACATCAGTTCAGTACTTC.

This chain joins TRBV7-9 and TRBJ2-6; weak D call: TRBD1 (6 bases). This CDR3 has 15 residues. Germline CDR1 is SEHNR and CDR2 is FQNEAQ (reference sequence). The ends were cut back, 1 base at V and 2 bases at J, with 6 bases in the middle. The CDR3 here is CASSLGDTGANVLTF. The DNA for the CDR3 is TGTGCCAGCAGCTTAGGGGACACTGGGGCCAACGTCCTGACTTTC. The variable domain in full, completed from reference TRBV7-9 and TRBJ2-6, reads DTGVSQNPRHKITKRGQNVTFRCDPISEHNRLYWYRQTLGQGPEFLTYFQNEAQLEKSRLLSDRFSAERPKGSFSTLEIQRTEQGDSAMYLCASSLGDTGANVLTFGAGSRLTVL.

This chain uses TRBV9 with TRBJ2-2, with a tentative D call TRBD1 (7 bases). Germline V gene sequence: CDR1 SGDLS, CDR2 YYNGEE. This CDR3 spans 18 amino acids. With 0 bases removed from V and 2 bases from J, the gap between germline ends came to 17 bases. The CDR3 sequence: CASSVVVGGTDNTGELFF. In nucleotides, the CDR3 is TGTGCCAGCAGCGTAGTGGTTGGGGGGACAGACAACACCGGGGAGCTGTTTTTT.

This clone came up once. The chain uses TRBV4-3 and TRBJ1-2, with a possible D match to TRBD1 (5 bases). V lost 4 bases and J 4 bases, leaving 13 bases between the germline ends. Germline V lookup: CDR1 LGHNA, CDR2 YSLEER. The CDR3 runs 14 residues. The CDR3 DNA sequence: TGCGCCAGCAGCCCGCAAGCAGGGTTCTATGGCTACACCTTC. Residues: CASSPQAGFYGYTF.

CDR3: CASSDGQGAYEQYF. The DNA of the CDR3 is TGCGCCAGCAGTGACGGACAGGGAGCCTACGAGCAGTACTTC. The V and J genes are TRBV10-1 and TRBJ2-7, with TRBD1 identical over 8 bases. V gave up 3 bases and J gave up 2 bases; unmatched junction bases: 3. Looked up from germline, CDR1 is WNHNN and CDR2 is SYGVQD (reference sequence). CDR3 size: 14 residues.

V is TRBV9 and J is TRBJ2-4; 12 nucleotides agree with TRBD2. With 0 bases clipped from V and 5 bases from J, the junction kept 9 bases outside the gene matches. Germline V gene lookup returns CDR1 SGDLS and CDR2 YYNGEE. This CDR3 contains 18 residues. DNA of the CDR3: TGTGCCAGCAGCGTAGCGGGACTAGCGGGCGCGTCGGAAAACATTCAGTACTTC. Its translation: CASSVAGLAGASENIQYF.

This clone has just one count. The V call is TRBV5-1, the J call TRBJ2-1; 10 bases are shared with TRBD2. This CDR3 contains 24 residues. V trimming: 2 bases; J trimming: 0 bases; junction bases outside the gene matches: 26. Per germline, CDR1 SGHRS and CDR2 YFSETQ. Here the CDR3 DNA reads TGCGCCAGCAGCTTATTTATCTGGTCTGGAGTACGCCTAGCGGGGGAGAGCTCCTACAATGAGCAGTTCTTC. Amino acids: CASSLFIWSGVRLAGESSYNEQFF.

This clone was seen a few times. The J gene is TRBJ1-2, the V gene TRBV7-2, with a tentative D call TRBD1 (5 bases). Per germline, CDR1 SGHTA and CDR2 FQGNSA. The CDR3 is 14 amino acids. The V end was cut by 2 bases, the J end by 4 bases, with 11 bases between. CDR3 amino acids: CASSLNVGGYGYTF. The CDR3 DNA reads TGTGCCAGCAGCTTAAATGTGGGGGGCTATGGCTACACCTTC.

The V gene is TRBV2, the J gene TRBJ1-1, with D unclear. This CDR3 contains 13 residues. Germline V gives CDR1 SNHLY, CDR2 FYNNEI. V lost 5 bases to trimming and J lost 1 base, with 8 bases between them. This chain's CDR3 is CASSSDWNTEAFF. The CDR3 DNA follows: TGTGCCAGCAGTTCCGACTGGAACACTGAAGCTTTCTTT. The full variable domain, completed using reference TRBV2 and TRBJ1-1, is EPEVTQTPSHQVTQMGQEVILRCVPISNHLYFYWYRQILGQKVEFLVSFYNNEISEKSEIFDDQFSVERPDGSNFTLKIRSTKLEDSAMYFCASSSDWNTEAFFGQGTRLTVV.

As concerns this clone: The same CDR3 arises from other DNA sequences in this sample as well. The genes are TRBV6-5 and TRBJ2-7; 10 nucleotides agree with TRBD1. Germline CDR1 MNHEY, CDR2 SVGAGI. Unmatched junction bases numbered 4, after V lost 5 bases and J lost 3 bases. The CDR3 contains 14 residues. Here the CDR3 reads CASSPWTGGYEQYF. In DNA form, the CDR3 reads TGTGCCAGCAGTCCGTGGACAGGGGGCTACGAGCAGTACTTC.

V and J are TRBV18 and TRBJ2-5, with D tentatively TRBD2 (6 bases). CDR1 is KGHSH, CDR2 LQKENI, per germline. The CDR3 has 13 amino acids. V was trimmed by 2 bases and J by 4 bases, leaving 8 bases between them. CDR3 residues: CASSPVGGETQYF. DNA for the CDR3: TGTGCCAGCTCACCAGTCGGGGGAGAGACCCAGTACTTC.